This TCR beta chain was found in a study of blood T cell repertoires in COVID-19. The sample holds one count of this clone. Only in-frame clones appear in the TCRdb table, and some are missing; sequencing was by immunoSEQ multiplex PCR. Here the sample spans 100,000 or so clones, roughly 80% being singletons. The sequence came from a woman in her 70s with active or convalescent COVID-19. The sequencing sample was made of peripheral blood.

Here the CDR3 reads CASSLRTGLNTEAFF. In nucleotides, the CDR3 is TGTGCCAGCAGCTTAAGGACAGGGCTGAACACTGAAGCTTTCTTT. The gene calls are TRBV7-2 and TRBJ1-1; 8 nucleotides line up with TRBD1. Unmatched junction bases numbered 2, after V lost 2 bases and J lost 0 bases. Germline CDR1 and CDR2: SGHTA and FQGNSA. The CDR3 length is 15 residues.